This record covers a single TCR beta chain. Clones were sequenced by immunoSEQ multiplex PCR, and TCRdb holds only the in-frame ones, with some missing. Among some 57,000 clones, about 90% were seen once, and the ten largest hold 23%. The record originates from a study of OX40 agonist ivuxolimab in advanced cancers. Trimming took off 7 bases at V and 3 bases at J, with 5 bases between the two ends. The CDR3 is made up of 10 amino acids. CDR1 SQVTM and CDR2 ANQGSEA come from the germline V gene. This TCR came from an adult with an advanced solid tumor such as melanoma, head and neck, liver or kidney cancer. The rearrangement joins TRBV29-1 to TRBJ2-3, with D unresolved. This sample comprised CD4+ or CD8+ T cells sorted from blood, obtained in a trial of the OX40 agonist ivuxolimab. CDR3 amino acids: CSAITDTQYF. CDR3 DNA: TGCAGCGCCATAACAGATACGCAGTATTTT.